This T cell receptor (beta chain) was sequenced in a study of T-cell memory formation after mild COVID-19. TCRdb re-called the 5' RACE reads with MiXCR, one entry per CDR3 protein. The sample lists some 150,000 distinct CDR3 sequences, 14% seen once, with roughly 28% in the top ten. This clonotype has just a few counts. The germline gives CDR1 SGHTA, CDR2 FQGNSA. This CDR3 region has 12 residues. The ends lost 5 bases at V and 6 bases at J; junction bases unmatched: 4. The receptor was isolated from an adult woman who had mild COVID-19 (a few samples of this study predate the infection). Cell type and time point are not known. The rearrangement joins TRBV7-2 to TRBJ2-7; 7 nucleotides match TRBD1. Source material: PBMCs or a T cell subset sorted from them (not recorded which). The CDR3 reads CASSKDRIEQYF. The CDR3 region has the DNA TGTGCCAGCAGCAAGGACAGGATCGAGCAGTACTTC.